The rows below give T cell receptor beta chains drawn from one sample of a study of blood T cells in healthy people across ages. TCRdb ran MiXCR on the 5' RACE reads and lists one entry per CDR3 protein. The sample contains 1.5 million to 2 million distinct CDR3 sequences, 28% of which appear only once. The sequencing sample was made of blood. These receptors all come from a woman aged 25-40 years in good health. CDR3s include the opening cysteine and the closing phenylalanine or tryptophan. D genes are given only for firm matches. Part of the rows lack a size; the others show once, few, many or a class for expanded clones.

clone_size: .
d_call: .
v_call: TRBV4-3
j_call: TRBJ2-1
cdr3_aa: CASSQDRGGAYNEQFF
cdr3_nt: TGCGCCAGCAGCCAAGATAGGGGGGGCGCATATAATGAGCAGTTCTTC

clone_size: .
d_call: .
v_call: TRBV20-1
j_call: TRBJ2-7
cdr3_aa: CSGGPNSYEQYF
cdr3_nt: TGCAGTGGCGGGCCCAACTCCTACGAGCAGTACTTC

clone_size: few
d_call: TRBD1
v_call: TRBV5-1
j_call: TRBJ1-1
cdr3_aa: CTSSLGGTGNMNTEAFF
cdr3_nt: TGCACCAGCAGCTTGGGTGGGACAGGGAATATGAACACTGAAGCTTTCTTT

clone_size: .
d_call: .
v_call: TRBV9
j_call: TRBJ2-1
cdr3_aa: CASSVELSSSYEQFF
cdr3_nt: TGTGCCAGCAGCGTTGAACTTTCCAGCTCCTACGAGCAGTTCTTC

clone_size: many
d_call: TRBD2
v_call: TRBV2
j_call: TRBJ2-1
cdr3_aa: CASTGVSGRYYNEQFF
cdr3_nt: TGTGCCAGCACAGGGGTTAGCGGGAGGTACTACAATGAGCAGTTCTTC

clone_size: few
d_call: .
v_call: TRBV5-1
j_call: TRBJ2-1
cdr3_aa: CASSLDRGASYNEQFF
cdr3_nt: TGCGCCAGCAGCTTGGATAGGGGGGCCTCCTACAATGAGCAGTTCTTC

clone_size: .
d_call: .
v_call: TRBV20-1
j_call: TRBJ2-7
cdr3_aa: CSADGRYEQYF
cdr3_nt: TGCAGTGCTGATGGACGGTACGAGCAGTACTTC

clone_size: many
d_call: .
v_call: TRBV28
j_call: TRBJ1-6
cdr3_aa: CASSSSLRWGSPLHF
cdr3_nt: TGTGCCAGCAGTTCCTCCCTACGTTGGGGTTCACCCCTCCACTTT

clone_size: .
d_call: .
v_call: TRBV29-1
j_call: TRBJ1-6
cdr3_aa: CSVGGNSPLHF
cdr3_nt: TGCAGCGTTGGTGGGAATTCACCCCTCCACTTT

clone_size: few
d_call: .
v_call: TRBV12-3/TRBV12-4
j_call: TRBJ2-7
cdr3_aa: CASSLRGGELSYEQYF
cdr3_nt: TGTGCCAGCAGTCTGAGGGGGGGCGAACTTTCCTACGAGCAGTACTTC

clone_size: few
d_call: .
v_call: TRBV12-3/TRBV12-4
j_call: TRBJ1-5
cdr3_aa: CASSLPGTGNQPQHF
cdr3_nt: TGTGCCAGCAGTTTACCCGGGACGGGCAATCAGCCCCAGCATTTT

clone_size: few
d_call: .
v_call: TRBV14
j_call: TRBJ2-3
cdr3_aa: CASSQVHLRTPYF
cdr3_nt: TGTGCCAGCAGCCAAGTGCATCTCCGAACGCCGTATTTT

clone_size: .
d_call: .
v_call: TRBV20-1
j_call: TRBJ1-1
cdr3_aa: CSARPDVNTEAFF
cdr3_nt: TGCAGTGCTCGACCCGACGTCAACACTGAAGCTTTCTTT

clone_size: .
d_call: TRBD2
v_call: TRBV29-1
j_call: TRBJ2-1
cdr3_aa: CSAGLAGRGHNEQFF
cdr3_nt: TGCAGCGCGGGACTAGCGGGACGAGGTCATAATGAGCAGTTCTTC

clone_size: few
d_call: TRBD1
v_call: TRBV12-3/TRBV12-4
j_call: TRBJ1-2
cdr3_aa: CASSPPRGQHHHYGYTF
cdr3_nt: TGTGCCAGCAGTCCGCCGAGGGGACAGCACCACCACTATGGCTACACCTTC

clone_size: few
d_call: TRBD1
v_call: TRBV12-3/TRBV12-4
j_call: TRBJ2-5
cdr3_aa: CASSPGQGHRGQYF
cdr3_nt: TGTGCCAGCAGTCCGGGACAGGGCCACAGGGGCCAGTACTTC

clone_size: .
d_call: .
v_call: TRBV4-1
j_call: TRBJ1-5
cdr3_aa: CASSQAAGDGQPQHF
cdr3_nt: TGCGCCAGCAGCCAAGCGGCAGGGGATGGCCAGCCCCAGCATTTT

clone_size: .
d_call: .
v_call: TRBV5-1
j_call: TRBJ2-7
cdr3_aa: CASSPFGGPTQYF
cdr3_nt: TGCGCCAGCAGCCCCTTTGGGGGGCCTACGCAGTACTTC

clone_size: many
d_call: .
v_call: TRBV15
j_call: TRBJ2-1
cdr3_aa: CATSRDPGLSSNEQFF
cdr3_nt: TGTGCCACCAGCAGAGATCCGGGACTGTCGTCCAATGAGCAGTTCTTC

clone_size: .
d_call: TRBD1
v_call: TRBV24-1
j_call: TRBJ2-3
cdr3_aa: CATSPDRGLLSTDTQYF
cdr3_nt: TGTGCCACCAGCCCAGACAGGGGCCTTCTTAGCACAGATACGCAGTATTTT

clone_size: .
d_call: TRBD1
v_call: TRBV10-3
j_call: TRBJ2-3
cdr3_aa: CAIGESGQGGTDTQYF
cdr3_nt: TGTGCCATCGGTGAGTCGGGACAGGGAGGCACAGATACGCAGTATTTT

clone_size: few
d_call: .
v_call: TRBV28
j_call: TRBJ1-5
cdr3_aa: CASSLSQGGNQPQHF
cdr3_nt: TGTGCCAGCAGCTTATCACAGGGAGGAAATCAGCCCCAGCATTTT

clone_size: .
d_call: TRBD1
v_call: TRBV19
j_call: TRBJ2-7
cdr3_aa: CASSIRTGVSEQYF
cdr3_nt: TGTGCCAGTAGTATAAGAACAGGGGTTTCCGAGCAGTACTTC

clone_size: .
d_call: .
v_call: TRBV9
j_call: TRBJ2-3
cdr3_aa: CASSVDPGSRNTQYF
cdr3_nt: TGTGCCAGCAGCGTAGATCCCGGGAGTCGGAATACGCAGTATTTT

clone_size: few
d_call: .
v_call: TRBV20-1
j_call: TRBJ2-2
cdr3_aa: CSARDSLDTGERFF
cdr3_nt: TGCAGTGCAAGAGACAGTTTAGACACCGGGGAGCGGTTTTTT

clone_size: many
d_call: TRBD1
v_call: TRBV2
j_call: TRBJ2-7
cdr3_aa: CASSERGQSSYEQYF
cdr3_nt: TGTGCCAGCAGTGAGAGGGGACAGAGCTCCTACGAGCAGTACTTC

clone_size: .
d_call: TRBD1
v_call: TRBV7-8
j_call: TRBJ1-3
cdr3_aa: CASSSRTGSGNTIYF
cdr3_nt: TGTGCCAGTAGCTCTCGGACAGGCTCTGGAAACACCATATATTTT

clone_size: few
d_call: .
v_call: TRBV7-8
j_call: TRBJ1-5
cdr3_aa: CASSLRVGQPQHF
cdr3_nt: TGTGCCAGCAGCTTAAGGGTTGGGCAGCCCCAGCATTTT

clone_size: .
d_call: .
v_call: TRBV7-9
j_call: TRBJ1-2
cdr3_aa: CAVLLNANYGYTF
cdr3_nt: TGTGCCGTCCTCTTAAACGCTAACTATGGCTACACCTTC